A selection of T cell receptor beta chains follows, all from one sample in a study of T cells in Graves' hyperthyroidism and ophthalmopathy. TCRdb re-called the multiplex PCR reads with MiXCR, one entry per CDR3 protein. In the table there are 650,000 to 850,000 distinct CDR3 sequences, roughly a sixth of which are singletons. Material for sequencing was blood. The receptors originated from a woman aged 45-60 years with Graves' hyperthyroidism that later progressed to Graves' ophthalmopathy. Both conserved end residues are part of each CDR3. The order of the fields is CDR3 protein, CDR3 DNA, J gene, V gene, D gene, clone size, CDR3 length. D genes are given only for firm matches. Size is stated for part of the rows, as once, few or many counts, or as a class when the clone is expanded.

CDR3 protein: CASSPRGTVSYTEAFF
CDR3 DNA: TGTGCCAGCTCACCACGGGGGACAGTCTCCTACACTGAAGCTTTCTTT
J gene: TRBJ1-1
V gene: TRBV18
D gene: TRBD1
clone size: many
CDR3 length: 16

CDR3 protein: CASSRGVQPQHF
CDR3 DNA: TGTGCCAGCAGTAGGGGGGTTCAGCCCCAGCATTTT
J gene: TRBJ1-5
V gene: TRBV28
D gene: NA
clone size: many
CDR3 length: 12

CDR3 protein: CASSHTDELNEQYF
CDR3 DNA: TGTGCCAGCAGCCACACCGATGAACTGAATGAGCAGTACTTC
J gene: TRBJ2-7
V gene: TRBV3-1
D gene: NA
clone size: many
CDR3 length: 14

CDR3 protein: CASSSLEAYYGYTF
CDR3 DNA: TGTGCCAGCAGCTCACTCGAGGCGTACTATGGCTACACCTTC
J gene: TRBJ1-2
V gene: TRBV9
D gene: NA
clone size: many
CDR3 length: 14

CDR3 protein: CASSPRTGASNQPQHF
CDR3 DNA: TGTGCCAGCAGTCCCAGGACAGGGGCTAGCAATCAGCCCCAGCATTTT
J gene: TRBJ1-5
V gene: TRBV27
D gene: TRBD1
clone size: many
CDR3 length: 16

CDR3 protein: CASSQIRLGQGGEKLFF
CDR3 DNA: TGCGCCAGCAGCCAGATAAGACTGGGACAGGGGGGTGAAAAACTGTTTTTT
J gene: TRBJ1-4
V gene: TRBV4-1
D gene: TRBD1
clone size: NA
CDR3 length: 17

CDR3 protein: CASKVRTGGNQPQHF
CDR3 DNA: TGTGCCAGCAAGGTCCGGACAGGGGGCAATCAGCCCCAGCATTTT
J gene: TRBJ1-5
V gene: TRBV2
D gene: TRBD1
clone size: many
CDR3 length: 15

CDR3 protein: CASSQDIGNRGYGYTF
CDR3 DNA: TGTGCCAGCAGCCAAGATATAGGGAATCGGGGTTATGGCTACACCTTC
J gene: TRBJ1-2
V gene: TRBV4-2
D gene: NA
clone size: few
CDR3 length: 16

CDR3 protein: CASSYSLQGTNEKLFF
CDR3 DNA: TGTGCCAGCAGTTACTCGCTTCAGGGGACTAATGAAAAACTGTTTTTT
J gene: TRBJ1-4
V gene: TRBV6-2/TRBV6-3
D gene: NA
clone size: NA
CDR3 length: 16

CDR3 protein: CASKRGRARNEKLFF
CDR3 DNA: TGTGCCAGCAAAAGAGGGAGAGCAAGAAATGAAAAACTGTTTTTT
J gene: TRBJ1-4
V gene: TRBV6-1
D gene: NA
clone size: NA
CDR3 length: 15

CDR3 protein: CASSVATGGHGYTF
CDR3 DNA: TGTGCCAGCAGCGTCGCGACAGGAGGTCATGGCTACACCTTC
J gene: TRBJ1-2
V gene: TRBV2
D gene: NA
clone size: NA
CDR3 length: 14

CDR3 protein: CASSRDSSGNTIYF
CDR3 DNA: TGTGCCAGCAGCCGGGACAGCTCTGGAAACACCATATATTTT
J gene: TRBJ1-3
V gene: TRBV3-1
D gene: TRBD1
clone size: many
CDR3 length: 14

CDR3 protein: CASSYATPGTLYLSSGANVLTF
CDR3 DNA: TGTGCCAGCAGTTACGCCACCCCCGGGACACTATATCTGAGCTCTGGGGCCAACGTCCTGACTTTC
J gene: TRBJ2-6
V gene: TRBV6-5
D gene: NA
clone size: NA
CDR3 length: 22

CDR3 protein: CASSGQGEQPQHF
CDR3 DNA: TGTGCCAGCAGTGGCCAGGGAGAGCAGCCCCAGCATTTT
J gene: TRBJ1-5
V gene: TRBV6-2/TRBV6-3
D gene: NA
clone size: few
CDR3 length: 13

CDR3 protein: CASSLRSPGVNTIYF
CDR3 DNA: TGTGCCAGCAGTTTGCGATCCCCCGGGGTGAACACCATATATTTT
J gene: TRBJ1-3
V gene: TRBV12-3/TRBV12-4
D gene: NA
clone size: few
CDR3 length: 15

CDR3 protein: CASSLGLGPDGYTF
CDR3 DNA: TGTGCCAGCAGCTTGGGTCTGGGTCCTGATGGCTACACCTTC
J gene: TRBJ1-2
V gene: TRBV7-8
D gene: NA
clone size: many
CDR3 length: 14

CDR3 protein: CASSSGWGKSSYEQYF
CDR3 DNA: TGTGCCAGCAGCTCCGGGTGGGGCAAGAGCTCCTACGAGCAGTACTTC
J gene: TRBJ2-7
V gene: TRBV7-9
D gene: NA
clone size: NA
CDR3 length: 16

CDR3 protein: CSARGTSGGAKNIQYF
CDR3 DNA: TGCAGTGCTAGGGGGACTAGCGGGGGAGCCAAAAACATTCAGTACTTC
J gene: TRBJ2-4
V gene: TRBV20-1
D gene: TRBD2
clone size: NA
CDR3 length: 16

CDR3 protein: CASRSFQDSDNEQFF
CDR3 DNA: TGTGCCAGCAGATCATTCCAGGACAGCGACAATGAGCAGTTCTTC
J gene: TRBJ2-1
V gene: TRBV2
D gene: NA
clone size: few
CDR3 length: 15

CDR3 protein: CASSMLGMVGELFF
CDR3 DNA: TGTGCCAGTAGTATGTTAGGGATGGTCGGGGAGCTGTTTTTT
J gene: TRBJ2-2
V gene: TRBV19
D gene: NA
clone size: NA
CDR3 length: 14

CDR3 protein: CASSHIMGSGANVLTF
CDR3 DNA: TGTGCCAGCAGCCATATAATGGGCTCTGGGGCCAACGTCCTGACTTTC
J gene: TRBJ2-6
V gene: TRBV3-1
D gene: NA
clone size: NA
CDR3 length: 16

CDR3 protein: CASSSRDRVNLEQFF
CDR3 DNA: TGTGCCAGCAGTTCCCGGGACAGGGTTAATCTTGAGCAGTTCTTC
J gene: TRBJ2-1
V gene: TRBV27
D gene: TRBD1
clone size: NA
CDR3 length: 15

CDR3 protein: CATSRGQFSTDTQYF
CDR3 DNA: TGTGCCACCAGCAGAGGCCAGTTTAGCACAGATACGCAGTATTTT
J gene: TRBJ2-3
V gene: TRBV15
D gene: NA
clone size: NA
CDR3 length: 15

CDR3 protein: CASSTRQGQEYLYGYTF
CDR3 DNA: TGTGCCAGCAGTACTCGACAGGGCCAGGAATACCTCTATGGCTACACCTTC
J gene: TRBJ1-2
V gene: TRBV6-5
D gene: TRBD1
clone size: many
CDR3 length: 17

CDR3 protein: CASSQDQLWGKGEKLFF
CDR3 DNA: TGTGCCAGCAGCCAAGATCAGTTGTGGGGGAAGGGTGAAAAACTGTTTTTT
J gene: TRBJ1-4
V gene: TRBV4-2
D gene: NA
clone size: few
CDR3 length: 17

CDR3 protein: CASSIGYRVPYEQYF
CDR3 DNA: TGTGCCAGTAGTATAGGCTACAGGGTTCCCTACGAGCAGTACTTC
J gene: TRBJ2-7
V gene: TRBV19
D gene: NA
clone size: few
CDR3 length: 15